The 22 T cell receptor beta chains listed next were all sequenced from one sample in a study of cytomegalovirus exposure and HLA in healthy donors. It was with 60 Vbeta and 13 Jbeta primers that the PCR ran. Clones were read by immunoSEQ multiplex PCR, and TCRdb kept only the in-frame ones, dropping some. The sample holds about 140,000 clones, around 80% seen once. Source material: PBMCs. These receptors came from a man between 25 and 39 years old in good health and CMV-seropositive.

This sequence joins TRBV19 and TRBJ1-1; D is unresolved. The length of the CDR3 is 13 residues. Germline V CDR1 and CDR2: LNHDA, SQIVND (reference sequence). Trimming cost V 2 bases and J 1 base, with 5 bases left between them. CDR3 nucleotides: TGTGCCAGTAGTATACATAGGAACACTGAAGCTTTCTTT. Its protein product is CASSIHRNTEAFF.

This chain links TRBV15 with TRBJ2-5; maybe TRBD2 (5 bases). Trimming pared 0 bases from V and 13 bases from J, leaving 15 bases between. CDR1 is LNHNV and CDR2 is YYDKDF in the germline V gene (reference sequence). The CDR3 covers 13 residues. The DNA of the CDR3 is TGTGCCACCAGCAGAGATGAGGGTTCCCTTAGGTACTTC. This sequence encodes CATSRDEGSLRYF.

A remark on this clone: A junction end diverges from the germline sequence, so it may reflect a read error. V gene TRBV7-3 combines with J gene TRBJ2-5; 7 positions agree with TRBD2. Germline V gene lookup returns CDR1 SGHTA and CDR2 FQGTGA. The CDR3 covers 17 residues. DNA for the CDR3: TGTGGCAGCGGGGTGCAGTTACGGTGCGGGAGCCAAGAGACCCAGTACTTC. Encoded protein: CGSGVQLRCGSQETQYF.

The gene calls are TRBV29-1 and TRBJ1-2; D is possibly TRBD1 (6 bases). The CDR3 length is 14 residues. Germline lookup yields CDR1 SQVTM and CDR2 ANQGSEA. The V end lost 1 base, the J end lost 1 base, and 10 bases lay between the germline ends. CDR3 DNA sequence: TGCAGCGTTGAAGGCCAGGGGAATAACTATGGCTACACCTTC. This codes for CSVEGQGNNYGYTF.

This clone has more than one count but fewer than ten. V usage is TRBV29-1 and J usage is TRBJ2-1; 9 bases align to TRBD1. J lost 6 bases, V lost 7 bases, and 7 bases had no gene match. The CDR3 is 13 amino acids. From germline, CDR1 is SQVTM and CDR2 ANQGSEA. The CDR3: CSGAGTGFNEQFF. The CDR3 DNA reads TGCAGCGGTGCCGGGACAGGGTTCAATGAGCAGTTCTTC.

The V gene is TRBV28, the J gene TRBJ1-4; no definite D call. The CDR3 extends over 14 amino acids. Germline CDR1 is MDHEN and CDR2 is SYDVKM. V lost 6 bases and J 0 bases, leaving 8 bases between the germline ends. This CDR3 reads CASSPSATNEKLFF. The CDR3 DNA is TGTGCCAGCAGCCCCTCCGCAACTAATGAAAAACTGTTTTTT.

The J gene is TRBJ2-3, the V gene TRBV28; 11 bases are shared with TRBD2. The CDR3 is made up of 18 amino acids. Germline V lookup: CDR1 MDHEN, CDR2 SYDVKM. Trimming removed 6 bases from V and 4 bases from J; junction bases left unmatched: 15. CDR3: CASRPPGLAVDRADTQYF. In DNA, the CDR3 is TGTGCCAGCAGGCCCCCGGGACTAGCGGTGGATAGGGCAGATACGCAGTATTTT.

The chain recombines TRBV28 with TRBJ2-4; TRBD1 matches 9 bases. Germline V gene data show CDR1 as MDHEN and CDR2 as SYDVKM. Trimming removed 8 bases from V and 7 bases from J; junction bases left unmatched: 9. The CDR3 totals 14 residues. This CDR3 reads CASGWTGTGNIQYF. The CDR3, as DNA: TGTGCCAGCGGATGGACAGGGACAGGGAACATTCAGTACTTC.

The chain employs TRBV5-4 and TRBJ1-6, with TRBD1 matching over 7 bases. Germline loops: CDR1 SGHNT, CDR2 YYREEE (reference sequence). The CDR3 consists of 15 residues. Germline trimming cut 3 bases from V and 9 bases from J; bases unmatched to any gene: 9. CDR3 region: CASSSLRDSFSPLHF. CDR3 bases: TGTGCCAGCAGCTCACTCCGGGACAGTTTTTCACCCCTCCACTTT.

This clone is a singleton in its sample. In nucleotides, the CDR3 is TGCGCCAGCAGCCCATGCCGGGACAGGGGATGTGAGCAGTACTTC. Protein product: CASSPCRDRGCEQYF. The J gene is TRBJ2-7, the V gene TRBV10-1; 10 bases match TRBD1. J lost 7 bases, V lost 6 bases, and 12 bases had no gene match. The CDR3 has 15 residues. Per the germline V gene, CDR1 is WNHNN and CDR2 is SYGVQD (reference sequence).

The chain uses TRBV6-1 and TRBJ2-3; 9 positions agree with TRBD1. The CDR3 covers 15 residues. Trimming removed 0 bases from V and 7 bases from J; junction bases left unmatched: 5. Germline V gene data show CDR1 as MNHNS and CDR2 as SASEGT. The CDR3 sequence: CASSEARGTGHTQYF. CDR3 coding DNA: TGTGCCAGCAGTGAAGCGCGTGGGACAGGGCATACGCAGTATTTT.

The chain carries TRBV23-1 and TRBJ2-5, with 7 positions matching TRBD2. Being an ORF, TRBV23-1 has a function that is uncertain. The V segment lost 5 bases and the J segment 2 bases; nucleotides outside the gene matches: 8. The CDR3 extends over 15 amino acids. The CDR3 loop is CASSGIGRGQETQYF. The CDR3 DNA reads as TGCGCCAGCAGTGGGATTGGGCGGGGGCAAGAGACCCAGTACTTC.

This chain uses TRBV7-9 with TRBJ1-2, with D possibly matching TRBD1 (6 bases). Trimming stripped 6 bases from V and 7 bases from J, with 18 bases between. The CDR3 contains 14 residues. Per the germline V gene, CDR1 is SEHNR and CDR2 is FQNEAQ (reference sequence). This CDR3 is CASRPTGFGAGYTF. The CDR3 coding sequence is TGTGCCAGCAGACCAACAGGGTTTGGGGCTGGCTACACCTTC.

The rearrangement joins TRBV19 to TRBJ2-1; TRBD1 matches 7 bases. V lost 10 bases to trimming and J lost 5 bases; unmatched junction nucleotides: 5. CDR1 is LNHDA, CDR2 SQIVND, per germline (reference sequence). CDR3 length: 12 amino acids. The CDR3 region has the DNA TGTGCCATCCGACAGGGCAACAATGAGCAGTTCTTC. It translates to CAIRQGNNEQFF.

For the CDR3, the DNA is TGTGCCATTCAGTTAGGGGGGAGGGCTGAAGCTTTCTTT. It yields the protein CAIQLGGRAEAFF. The genes are TRBV6-1 and TRBJ1-1, with D perhaps TRBD1 (6 bases). There are 13 residues in the CDR3. The V gene lost 10 bases and the J gene lost 6 bases, with 18 bases spanning the gap. The V gene's germline CDR1 is MNHNS and CDR2 SASEGT.

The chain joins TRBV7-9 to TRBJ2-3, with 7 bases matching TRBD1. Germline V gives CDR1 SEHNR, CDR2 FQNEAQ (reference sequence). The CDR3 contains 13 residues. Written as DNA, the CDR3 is TGTGCAAGCCCTACCCAACAGGGGAATACGCAGTATTTT. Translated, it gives CASPTQQGNTQYF.

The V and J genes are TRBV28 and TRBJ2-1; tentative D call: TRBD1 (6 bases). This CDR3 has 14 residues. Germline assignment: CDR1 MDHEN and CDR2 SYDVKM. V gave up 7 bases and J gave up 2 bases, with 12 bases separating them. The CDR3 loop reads CASTGAGAYNEQFF. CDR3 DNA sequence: TGTGCCAGCACCGGCGCAGGGGCCTACAATGAGCAGTTCTTC. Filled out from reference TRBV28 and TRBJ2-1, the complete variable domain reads DVKVTQSSRYLVKRTGEKVFLECVQDMDHENMFWYRQDPGLGLRLIYFSYDVKMKEKGDIPEGYSVSREKKERFSLILESASTNQTSMYLCASTGAGAYNEQFFGPGTRLTVL.

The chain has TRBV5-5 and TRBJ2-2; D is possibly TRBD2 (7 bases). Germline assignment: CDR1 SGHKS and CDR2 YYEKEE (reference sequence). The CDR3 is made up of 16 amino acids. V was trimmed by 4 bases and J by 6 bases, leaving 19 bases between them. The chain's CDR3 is CASSAKGGRVAGELFF. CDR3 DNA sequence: TGTGCCAGCAGCGCCAAGGGGGGGCGGGTAGCCGGGGAGCTGTTTTTT.

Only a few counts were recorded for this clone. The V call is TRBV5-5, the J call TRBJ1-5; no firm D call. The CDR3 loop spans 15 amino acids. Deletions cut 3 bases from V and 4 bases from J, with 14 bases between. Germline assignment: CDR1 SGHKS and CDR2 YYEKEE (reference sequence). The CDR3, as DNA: TGTGCCAGCAGCTCTGGAGTGGCAGATAATCAGCCCCAGCATTTT. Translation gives CASSSGVADNQPQHF.

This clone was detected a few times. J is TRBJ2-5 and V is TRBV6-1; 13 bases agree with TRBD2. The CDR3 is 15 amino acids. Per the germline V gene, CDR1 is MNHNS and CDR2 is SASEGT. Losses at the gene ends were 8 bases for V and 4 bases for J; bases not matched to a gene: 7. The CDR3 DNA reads TGTGCCAGCGGGTCACTAGCGGGAGGGGGAGAGACCCAGTACTTC. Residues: CASGSLAGGGETQYF.

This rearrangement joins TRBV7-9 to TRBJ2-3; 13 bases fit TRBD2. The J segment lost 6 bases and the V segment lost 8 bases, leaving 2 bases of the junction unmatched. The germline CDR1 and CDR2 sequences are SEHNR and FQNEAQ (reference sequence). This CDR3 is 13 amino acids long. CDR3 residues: CASLTSGRDTQYF. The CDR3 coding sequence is TGTGCCAGCCTGACTAGCGGGAGGGATACGCAGTATTTT.

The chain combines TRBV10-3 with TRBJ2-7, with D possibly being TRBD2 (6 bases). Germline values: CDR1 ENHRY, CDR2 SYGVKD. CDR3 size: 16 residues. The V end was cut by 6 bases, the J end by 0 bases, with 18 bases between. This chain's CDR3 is CAIRAGSGVGSYEQYF. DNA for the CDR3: TGTGCCATCAGGGCTGGGTCGGGGGTCGGCTCCTACGAGCAGTACTTC.